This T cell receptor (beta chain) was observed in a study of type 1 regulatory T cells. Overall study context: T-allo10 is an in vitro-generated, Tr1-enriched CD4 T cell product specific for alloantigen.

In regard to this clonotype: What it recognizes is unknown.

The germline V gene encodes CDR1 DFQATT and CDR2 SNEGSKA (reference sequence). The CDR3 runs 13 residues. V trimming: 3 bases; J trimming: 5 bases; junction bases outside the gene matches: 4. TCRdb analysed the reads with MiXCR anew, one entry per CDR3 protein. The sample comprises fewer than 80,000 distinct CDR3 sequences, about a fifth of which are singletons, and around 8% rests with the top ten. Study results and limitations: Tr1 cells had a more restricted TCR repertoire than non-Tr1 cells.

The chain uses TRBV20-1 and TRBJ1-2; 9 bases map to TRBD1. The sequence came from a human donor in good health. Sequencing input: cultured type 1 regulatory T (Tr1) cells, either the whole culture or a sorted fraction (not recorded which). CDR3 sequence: CSARWDRVYGYTF. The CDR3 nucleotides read TGCAGTGCTAGGTGGGACAGGGTATATGGCTACACCTTC.